The 13 T cell receptor beta chains given below trace back to one sample, sequenced in a study of T cells in tuberculosis (dated by TCRdb to 2017 to 2018). The method behind the library was the immunoSEQ multiplex PCR assay. The table comes from immuneACCESS by way of TCRdb, which keeps in-frame sequences with V and J called. Part of the clones is missing from these tables; in studies checked, under half for an unresolved V gene and the rest for unknown reasons. The sample data list approximately 35,000 clones, and approximately 96% of these were observed just once. Jointly, the top ten make up 6.2% of the sample. The sequenced material came from PBMCs. The receptors were gathered from a donor between 5 and 29 years old with latent tuberculosis or without tuberculosis infection.

In this sample, this clone turned up once. This chain connects TRBV6-1 to TRBJ1-2; no clear D gene. The CDR3 is 15 amino acids. V was trimmed by 6 bases and J by 6 bases, leaving 20 bases between them. Germline V gene lookup returns CDR1 MNHNS and CDR2 SASEGT. This CDR3 reads CASSGRWAERDGYTF. CDR3 nucleotide sequence: TGTGCCAGCAGCGGAAGGTGGGCAGAGAGGGATGGCTACACCTTC.

CDR3 protein: CASSITYEQYF. The CDR3 DNA reads as TGTGCCAGCAGCATAACCTACGAGCAGTACTTC. The chain couples TRBV11-2 to TRBJ2-7; the D is unclear. Trimming stripped 5 bases from V and 2 bases from J, with 4 bases between. Germline values: CDR1 SGHAT, CDR2 FQNNGV. This CDR3 is built from 11 residues.

The J gene is TRBJ1-3, the V gene TRBV19; D uncertain. The CDR3 runs to 17 residues. The germline V and J ends were trimmed by 2 bases and 0 bases, with 14 bases remaining between them. Germline loops: CDR1 LNHDA, CDR2 SQIVND (reference sequence). The CDR3: CASSITMAASSGNTIYF. CDR3 coding DNA: TGTGCCAGTAGTATAACTATGGCAGCCAGCTCTGGAAACACCATATATTTT.

The rearrangement links TRBV6-1 to TRBJ2-1, with 7 nucleotides matching TRBD1. The germline CDR1 and CDR2 sequences are MNHNS and SASEGT. J gave up 6 bases and V 2 bases, and 7 bases lay outside the gene matches. CDR3 length equals 15 residues. Written as DNA, the CDR3 is TGTGCCAGCAGTGAACAGACAGGGAATGGCAATGAGCAGTTCTTC. Translated, it gives CASSEQTGNGNEQFF.

The chain couples TRBV7-9 to TRBJ2-7, with 7 bases identical to TRBD2. Germline loops: CDR1 SEHNR, CDR2 FQNEAQ (reference sequence). The CDR3 sequence is 15 residues long. The V gene end was trimmed by 6 bases and the J gene end by 4 bases; junction bases not matched to a gene: 12. CDR3 DNA sequence: TGTGCCAGCAGTCCACATCGTTCAGCGGGATACGAGCAGTACTTC. The encoded protein is CASSPHRSAGYEQYF.

This chain joins TRBV4-1 and TRBJ2-3; 15 bases are a match to TRBD2. V lost 5 bases to trimming and J lost 6 bases; unmatched junction nucleotides: 15. The germline gives CDR1 MGHRA, CDR2 YSYEKL. There are 19 residues in the CDR3. CDR3 loop: CASSTPGLAGGGRADTQYF. The CDR3, as DNA: TGCGCCAGCAGCACGCCGGGACTAGCGGGGGGCGGACGTGCGGATACGCAGTATTTT.

The V and J genes are TRBV18 and TRBJ2-7; TRBD1 matches 8 bases. The CDR3 extends over 12 amino acids. Germline lookup yields CDR1 KGHSH and CDR2 LQKENI. The junction had 1 base not matched to a gene; V was cut back by 3 bases and J by 6 bases. CDR3 bases: TGTGCCAGCTCACCCGGACAGGGCGAGCAGTACTTC. Translation: CASSPGQGEQYF. The full variable domain, its missing parts supplied by reference TRBV18 and TRBJ2-7, is NAGVMQNPRHLVRRRGQEARLRCSPMKGHSHVYWYRQLPEEGLKFMVYLQKENIIDESGMPKERFSAEFPKEGPSILRIQQVVRGDSAAYFCASSPGQGEQYFGPGTRLTVT.

The V and J genes are TRBV5-1 and TRBJ2-1, with 10 bases that match TRBD1. Germline CDR1 reads SGHRS; CDR2 reads YFSETQ. The CDR3 has 14 amino acids. Losses at the gene ends were 4 bases for V and 8 bases for J; bases not matched to a gene: 6. Here the CDR3 reads CASSPRDRGHEQFF. CDR3 coding DNA: TGCGCCAGCAGCCCACGGGACAGGGGCCATGAGCAGTTCTTC.

The rearrangement joins TRBV5-1 to TRBJ2-3; TRBD1 aligns across 9 bases. CDR3 size: 15 residues. CDR1 is SGHRS and CDR2 is YFSETQ in the germline V gene. J was trimmed by 3 bases and V by 1 base; bases with no gene match: 3. Here the CDR3 DNA reads TGCGCCAGCAGCTTGACAGGGGGCGGAACAGATACGCAGTATTTT. It encodes CASSLTGGGTDTQYF.

V and J are TRBV29-1 and TRBJ2-5; 8 positions match TRBD1. CDR1 and CDR2 (germline): SQVTM, ANQGSEA. The CDR3 is 12 amino acids. After removal of 6 bases from V and 4 bases from J, the junction contained 4 bases not matched to a gene. The CDR3 DNA reads as TGCAGCGTGAGGACAGGGACAGAGACCCAGTACTTC. As protein: CSVRTGTETQYF.

The V and J genes are TRBV11-2 and TRBJ2-6; maybe TRBD1 (5 bases). V shed 5 bases and J shed 4 bases, with 18 bases lying between them. CDR3 length: 17 amino acids. CDR1 is SGHAT, CDR2 FQNNGV, per germline. In DNA, the CDR3 is TGTGCCAGCAGCCCCCACCCAGGGTACCCCGGGGCCAACGTCCTGACTTTC. Protein product: CASSPHPGYPGANVLTF.

In this sample, this clone turned up once. At one end the junction does not follow the germline gene, possibly because of a read error. The chain uses TRBV28 and TRBJ2-7, with 10 bases aligning to TRBD2. The length of the CDR3 is 12 residues. The germline V gene has CDR1 MDHEN and CDR2 SYDVKM. The chain's CDR3 is CASSSSGRPSNF. In DNA form, the CDR3 reads TGTGCCAGCAGCTCTAGCGGGAGACCCTCAAACTTC.

In nucleotides, the CDR3 is TGTGCCAGCAGCTCCCCGGGGTCGGGTGAAGCTTTCTTT. This gives the protein CASSSPGSGEAFF. The rearrangement links TRBV5-4 to TRBJ1-1; D is uncertain. Germline assignment: CDR1 SGHNT and CDR2 YYREEE (reference sequence). Trimming shortened V by 3 bases and J by 7 bases, and 13 bases separated the two germline ends. The CDR3 consists of 13 residues.